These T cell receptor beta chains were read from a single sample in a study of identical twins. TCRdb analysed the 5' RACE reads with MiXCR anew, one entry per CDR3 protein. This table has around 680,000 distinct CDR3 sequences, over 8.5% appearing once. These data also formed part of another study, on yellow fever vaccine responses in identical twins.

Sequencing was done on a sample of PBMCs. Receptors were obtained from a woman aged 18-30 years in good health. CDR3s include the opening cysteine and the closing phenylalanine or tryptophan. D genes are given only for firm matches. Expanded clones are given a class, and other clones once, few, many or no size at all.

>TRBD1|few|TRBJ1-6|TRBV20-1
TGCAGTGCTGCCCCCGGGACAGATAGTTCACCCCTCCACTTT
CSAAPGTDSSPLHF
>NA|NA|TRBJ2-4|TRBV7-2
TGTGCCAGCAGCTCACAGACAGGTTCTATAGCCAAAAACATTCAGTACTTC
CASSSQTGSIAKNIQYF
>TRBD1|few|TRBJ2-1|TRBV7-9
TGTGCCAGCAGCTCCGGGGACAGGGGGGTGTTCTTC
CASSSGDRGVFF
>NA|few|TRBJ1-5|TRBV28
TGTGCCAGCAGTGGGTCGGAAATGGGGAATCAGCCCCAGCATTTT
CASSGSEMGNQPQHF
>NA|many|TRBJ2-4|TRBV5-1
TGCGCCAGCAGTCCCTACCCCAAGGGACCACTAGCCAAAAACATTCAGTACTTC
CASSPYPKGPLAKNIQYF
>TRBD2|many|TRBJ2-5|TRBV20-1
TGCAGTGCTAGAGATAGCGGACTAGCGGGGGAGACCCAGTACTTC
CSARDSGLAGETQYF
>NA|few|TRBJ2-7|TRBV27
TGTGCCAGCAGCAGGAGCCTATACTACGAGCAGTACTTC
CASSRSLYYEQYF
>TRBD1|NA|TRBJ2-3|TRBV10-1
TGCGCCAGCAGTGCCCTCACAGGGGGCGCAGATACGCAGTATTTT
CASSALTGGADTQYF
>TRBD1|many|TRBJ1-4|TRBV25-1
TGTGCCAGCAGCGAACGGGACAGGTCTAATGAAAAACTGTTTTTT
CASSERDRSNEKLFF
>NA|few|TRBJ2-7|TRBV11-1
TGTGCCAGCAGCCACCGGGCGTTGGCAGGCGAGCAGTACTTC
CASSHRALAGEQYF
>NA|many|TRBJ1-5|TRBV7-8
TGTGCCAGCAGCTTAGCTGAAGTACGGCAGCCCCAGCATTTT
CASSLAEVRQPQHF
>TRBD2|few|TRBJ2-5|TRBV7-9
TGTGCCAGCAGCTTAGAGGTGGGACTAGCGGGACCTAGGGCCCAGTACTTC
CASSLEVGLAGPRAQYF
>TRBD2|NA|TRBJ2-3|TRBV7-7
TGTGCTAGCAGCCAATATAGCGGGGGCACAGATACGCAGTATTTT
CASSQYSGGTDTQYF
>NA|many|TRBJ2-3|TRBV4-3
TGCGCCAGCAGCCAAGAACGTGCAGATACGCAGTATTTT
CASSQERADTQYF
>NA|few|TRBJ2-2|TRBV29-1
TGCAGCGTCGAACCCCCCGGGTCCGGGGAGCTGTTTTTT
CSVEPPGSGELFF
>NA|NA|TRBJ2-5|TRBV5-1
TGCGCCAGCAGCTGGGTGGGGGATAAGGAGACCCAGTACTTC
CASSWVGDKETQYF
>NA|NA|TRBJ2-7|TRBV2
TGTGCCAGCAGTCCGGGGCCGGCGGGTCTAGACTACGAGCAGTACTTC
CASSPGPAGLDYEQYF
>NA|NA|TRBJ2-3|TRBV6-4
TGTGCCAGCAGTGACCGGACAGATACGCAGTATTTT
CASSDRTDTQYF
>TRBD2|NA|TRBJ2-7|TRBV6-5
TGTGCCAGCAGTTACTCGACCGCTAGCGGGAGCTACGAGCAGTACTTC
CASSYSTASGSYEQYF
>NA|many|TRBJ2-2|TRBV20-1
TGCAGTGCTAGAGCAGGACAGAAAAACACCGGGGAGCTGTTTTTT
CSARAGQKNTGELFF
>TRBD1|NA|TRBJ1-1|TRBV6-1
TGTGCCAGCAGGTCACAGGGGTCCAGGGTGAACACTGAAGCTTTCTTT
CASRSQGSRVNTEAFF
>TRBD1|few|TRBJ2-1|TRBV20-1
TGCAGTGCTAGAGCCAGGGACAGGGCTTACAATGAGCAGTTCTTC
CSARARDRAYNEQFF
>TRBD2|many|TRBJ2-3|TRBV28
TGTGCCAGTGGACTAGCGGGAGTTACAGATACGCAGTATTTT
CASGLAGVTDTQYF